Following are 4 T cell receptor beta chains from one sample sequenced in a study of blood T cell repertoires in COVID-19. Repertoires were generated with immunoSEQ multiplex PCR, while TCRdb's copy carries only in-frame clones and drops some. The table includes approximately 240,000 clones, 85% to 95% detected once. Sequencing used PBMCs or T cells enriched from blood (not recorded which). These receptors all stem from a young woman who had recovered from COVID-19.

The CDR3 sequence: CASSQRASGGRNEQFF. Written as DNA, the CDR3 is TGCGCCAGCAGCCAGCGAGCTAGCGGGGGGCGCAATGAGCAGTTCTTC. The rearrangement uses TRBV4-1 and TRBJ2-1; the match to TRBD2 covers 11 bases. The CDR3 has 16 residues. Germline CDR1 MGHRA, CDR2 YSYEKL. J lost 6 bases, V lost 3 bases, and 7 bases had no gene match.

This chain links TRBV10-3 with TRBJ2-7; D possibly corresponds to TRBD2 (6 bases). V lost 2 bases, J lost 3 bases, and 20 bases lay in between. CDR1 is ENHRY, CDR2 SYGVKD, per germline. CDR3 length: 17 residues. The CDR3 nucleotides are TGTGCCATCAGTGAGGGCTTGTGGGGGGAAAGGGTCTACGAGCAGTACTTC. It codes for CAISEGLWGERVYEQYF.

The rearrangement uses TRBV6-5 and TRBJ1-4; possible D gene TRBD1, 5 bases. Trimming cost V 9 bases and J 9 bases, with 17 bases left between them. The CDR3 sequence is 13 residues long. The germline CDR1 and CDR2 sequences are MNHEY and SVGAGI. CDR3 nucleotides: TGTGCCAGATCTGCCATGGGACTCAAAAAACTGTTTTTT. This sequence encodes CARSAMGLKKLFF.

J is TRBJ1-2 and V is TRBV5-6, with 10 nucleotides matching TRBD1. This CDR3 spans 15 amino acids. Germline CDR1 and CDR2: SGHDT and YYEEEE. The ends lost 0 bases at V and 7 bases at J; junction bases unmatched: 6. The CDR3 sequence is CASSLDGTGAGGYTF. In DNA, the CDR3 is TGTGCCAGCAGCTTGGATGGGACAGGGGCTGGTGGCTACACCTTC.